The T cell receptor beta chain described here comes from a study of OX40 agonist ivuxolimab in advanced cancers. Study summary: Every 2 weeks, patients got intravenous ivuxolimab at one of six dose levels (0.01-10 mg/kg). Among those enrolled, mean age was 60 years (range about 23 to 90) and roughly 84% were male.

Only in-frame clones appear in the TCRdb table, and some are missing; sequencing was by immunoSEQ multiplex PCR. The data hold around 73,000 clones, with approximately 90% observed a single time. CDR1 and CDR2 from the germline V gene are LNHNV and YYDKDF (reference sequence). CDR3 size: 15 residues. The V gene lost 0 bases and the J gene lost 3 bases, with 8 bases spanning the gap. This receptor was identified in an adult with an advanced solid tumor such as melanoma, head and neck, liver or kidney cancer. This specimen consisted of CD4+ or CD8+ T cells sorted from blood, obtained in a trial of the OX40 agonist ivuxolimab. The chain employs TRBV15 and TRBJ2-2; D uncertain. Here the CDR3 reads CATSRDLGDTGELFF. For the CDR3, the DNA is TGTGCCACCAGCAGAGATCTGGGCGACACCGGGGAGCTGTTTTTT. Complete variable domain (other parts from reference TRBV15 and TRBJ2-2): DAMVIQNPRYQVTQFGKPVTLSCSQTLNHNVMYWYQQKSSQAPKLLFHYYDKDFNNEADTPDNFQSRRPNTSFCFLDIRSPGLGDTAMYLCATSRDLGDTGELFFGEGSRLTVL.